Listed here are 18 T cell receptor beta chains from one sample, sequenced in a study of blood T cell repertoires in COVID-19. Only in-frame clones appear in the TCRdb table, and some are missing; sequencing was by immunoSEQ multiplex PCR. The sample contains roughly 60,000 clones, roughly 85% of which appear only once. Sequencing input: peripheral blood. These receptor sequences come from a human donor in a cohort sampled during active COVID-19.

This rearrangement joins TRBV27 to TRBJ2-7, with TRBD1 as a possible D gene (6 bases). The V end lost 5 bases, the J end lost 5 bases, and 13 bases lay between the germline ends. From germline, CDR1 is MNHEY and CDR2 SMNVEV (reference sequence). The CDR3 is made up of 13 amino acids. CDR3 protein: CASSIRGNNEQYF. The CDR3 nucleotides are TGTGCCAGCAGTATCAGGGGTAATAACGAGCAGTACTTC.

The CDR3 loop is CATSPLGRTNTGELFF. The DNA for the CDR3 is TGTGCCACCAGCCCCCTGGGCAGAACGAACACCGGGGAGCTGTTTTTT. The chain uses TRBV15 and TRBJ2-2; D is uncertain. V lost 5 bases and J lost 0, with 13 bases in between. Germline V lookup: CDR1 LNHNV, CDR2 YYDKDF (reference sequence). The CDR3 consists of 16 residues.

This sequence joins TRBV6-5 and TRBJ1-1, with a weak D call TRBD1 (6 bases). The CDR3 covers 13 residues. V was clipped by 6 bases and J by 6 bases, with 14 bases between them. Per germline, CDR1 MNHEY and CDR2 SVGAGI. Here the CDR3 DNA reads TGTGCCAGCAGAGCTACAGGGTCCCCTGAAGCTTTCTTT. It specifies CASRATGSPEAFF.

The rearrangement joins TRBV5-1 to TRBJ2-5, with 8 bases lining up with TRBD2. CDR3 length: 16 residues. Trimming removed 0 bases from V and 1 base from J; junction bases left unmatched: 5. Germline V gene sequence: CDR1 SGHRS, CDR2 YFSETQ. CDR3 nucleotide sequence: TGCGCCAGCAGCTTGGGGGTAGCGGGAAGCCAAGAGACCCAGTACTTC. Its translation: CASSLGVAGSQETQYF.

The rearrangement uses TRBV7-3 and TRBJ2-1, with TRBD2 matching 10 bases. Trimming at V came to 0 bases and at J to 4 bases, leaving 3 bases not matched to a gene. The V gene's germline CDR1 is SGHTA and CDR2 FQGTGA. The CDR3 extends over 16 amino acids. The CDR3 DNA sequence: TGTGCCAGCAGCTTAACCGGGACTAGCGAGTACAATGAGCAGTTCTTC. Amino acids: CASSLTGTSEYNEQFF.

The sample holds one count of this clone. The chain recombines TRBV5-1 with TRBJ2-7, with a weak D call TRBD1 (6 bases). The CDR3 totals 14 residues. Per germline, CDR1 SGHRS and CDR2 YFSETQ. Trimming left V 0 bases short and J 4 bases short, with 11 bases between. CDR3: CASSLVQGRYEQYF. The CDR3 region has the DNA TGCGCCAGCAGCTTGGTTCAGGGGCGGTACGAGCAGTACTTC.

This clone was seen only once. The CDR3 here is CASSLARGSSGNTIYF. DNA for the CDR3: TGTGCCAGCAGCTTAGCGAGAGGGAGCTCTGGAAACACCATATATTTT. The chain carries TRBV7-2 and TRBJ1-3; D is unclear. CDR3 length equals 16 residues. In germline, CDR1 is SGHTA, CDR2 FQGNSA. The V end was cut by 0 bases, the J end by 0 bases, with 9 bases between.

The chain joins TRBV6-6 to TRBJ2-2, with 12 bases matching TRBD1. The ends lost 4 bases at V and 7 bases at J; junction bases unmatched: 4. The CDR3 is made up of 15 amino acids. Germline CDR1 reads MNHNY; CDR2 reads SVGAGI (reference sequence). The CDR3: CASSWGTGGLGELFF. DNA of the CDR3: TGTGCCAGCAGTTGGGGGACAGGGGGCCTCGGGGAGCTGTTTTTT.

CDR3: CASSLAGSTDTQYF. CDR3 bases: TGCGCCAGCAGCTTGGCGGGGAGCACAGATACGCAGTATTTT. The V and J genes are TRBV10-2 and TRBJ2-3, with a possible D match to TRBD2 (6 bases). This CDR3 is built from 14 residues. Germline V gene sequence: CDR1 WSHSY, CDR2 SAAADI. V gave up 6 bases and J gave up 0 bases, with 10 bases separating them.

V gene TRBV10-1 combines with J gene TRBJ2-2, with TRBD1 identical over 8 bases. The CDR3 is made up of 13 amino acids. V gave up 8 bases and J gave up 7 bases; unmatched junction bases: 6. Looked up from germline, CDR1 is WNHNN and CDR2 is SYGVQD (reference sequence). In DNA, the CDR3 is TGCGCCAGCCGCAGAGGACAGGGCGGGGAGCTGTTTTTT. Its translation is CASRRGQGGELFF.

This chain joins TRBV5-6 and TRBJ2-7; 10 bases match TRBD2. Germline V CDR1 and CDR2: SGHDT, YYEEEE. The CDR3 has 15 residues. V was pared by 5 bases and J by 5 bases, with 10 bases of the junction left unmatched. The CDR3 DNA sequence: TGTGCCAGCAGGGGGACTAGCGCTTTGCTAAACGAGCAGTACTTC. Its translation: CASRGTSALLNEQYF.

The V call is TRBV5-1, the J call TRBJ2-5; D is uncertain. The CDR3 has 13 amino acids. Germline V gene lookup returns CDR1 SGHRS and CDR2 YFSETQ. V dropped 1 base and J dropped 3 bases, with 7 bases sitting between them. CDR3 region: CASSLSSEETQYF. CDR3 nucleotides: TGCGCCAGCAGCTTGAGTTCAGAAGAGACCCAGTACTTC.

The chain couples TRBV29-1 to TRBJ2-5, with D possibly matching TRBD1 (6 bases). V shed 4 bases and J shed 5 bases, with 14 bases lying between them. The CDR3 runs 13 residues. Germline-derived CDR1 and CDR2 are SQVTM and ANQGSEA. In nucleotides, the CDR3 is TGCAGCGTTGGGGGGCCTTCCCGGGAGACCCAGTACTTC. This codes for CSVGGPSRETQYF.

The chain employs TRBV5-1 and TRBJ1-3; D is perhaps TRBD1 (6 bases). CDR3 length: 16 amino acids. V lost 0 bases and J lost 3, with 13 bases in between. Germline V lookup: CDR1 SGHRS, CDR2 YFSETQ. DNA of the CDR3: TGCGCCAGCAGCTTGGCGGGGGGGCGCAATGGAAACACCATATATTTT. It yields the protein CASSLAGGRNGNTIYF.

This chain connects TRBV20-1 to TRBJ2-5, with 7 bases fitting TRBD2. From germline, CDR1 is DFQATT and CDR2 SNEGSKA (reference sequence). The CDR3 length is 15 residues. V lost 3 bases and J lost 1; bases outside the gene matches: 8. The CDR3 region is CSASDVSGRQETQYF. CDR3 in DNA: TGCAGTGCTAGTGACGTTAGCGGGCGCCAAGAGACCCAGTACTTC.

This clone came up a few times. This sequence joins TRBV10-3 and TRBJ2-1; 10 bases map to TRBD2. Trimming cost V 8 bases and J 8 bases; bases outside gene matches: 15. Germline V gene sequence: CDR1 ENHRY, CDR2 SYGVKD. The CDR3 is made up of 16 amino acids. CDR3 coding DNA: TGTGCCATCGGGACCCAAGCGGGAGGGCTTCTGGATGAGCAGTTCTTC. Protein product: CAIGTQAGGLLDEQFF.

The chain employs TRBV18 and TRBJ1-1; D uncertain. Deletions cut 2 bases from V and 4 bases from J, with 14 bases between. This CDR3 is 15 amino acids long. Germline V gene sequence: CDR1 KGHSH, CDR2 LQKENI. The CDR3 coding sequence is TGTGCCAGCTCACCAACTCAGGTCGGCAGCACTGAAGCTTTCTTT. Residues: CASSPTQVGSTEAFF.

J is TRBJ1-5 and V is TRBV5-5; D uncertain. Trimming removed 4 bases from V and 11 bases from J, with 16 bases in between. Looked up from germline, CDR1 is SGHKS and CDR2 is YYEKEE (reference sequence). The CDR3 sequence is 13 residues long. CDR3 sequence (DNA): TGTGCCAGCAGCAACCTAACCCTCGGTGCCCAGCATTTT. Protein sequence: CASSNLTLGAQHF.